The 18 T cell receptor beta chains in this list originate from one sample, sequenced in a study of T cell changes during pregnancy in multiple sclerosis (dated by TCRdb to the late 2010s). Libraries were made using the immunoSEQ multiplex PCR assay. Entries here come from immuneACCESS through TCRdb and include only in-frame sequences with V and J called. Some clones fail to appear in such tables; in the studies checked, an unresolved V gene covers under half of the shortfall, and the cause of the remainder is unknown. Within this sample are about 57,000 clones, with around 90% of them counted one time only. Clones ranked in the top ten supply roughly 0.2% of the sample. The sample was CD4+ T cells from peripheral blood mononuclear cells, taken in the second trimester of pregnancy. The receptor source for this set is a female donor with multiple sclerosis, enrolled in a pregnancy study.

This clone has only a few counts. This sequence joins TRBV6-1 and TRBJ1-1; 8 nucleotides line up with TRBD1. V lost 6 bases to trimming and J lost 4 bases; unmatched junction nucleotides: 7. CDR1 MNHNS and CDR2 SASEGT come from the germline V gene. This CDR3 has 14 amino acids. The CDR3 here is CASRADRDSTEAFF. The CDR3 nucleotides read TGTGCCAGCAGGGCGGACAGGGACAGCACTGAAGCTTTCTTT.

The CDR3 sequence is CATSSTGTGVREQYF. The CDR3 DNA reads TGTGCCACCAGCAGCACGGGGACAGGGGTGCGCGAGCAGTACTTC. V is TRBV15 and J is TRBJ2-7, with TRBD1 matching over 10 bases. The germline CDR1 and CDR2 sequences are LNHNV and YYDKDF (reference sequence). The length of the CDR3 is 15 residues. With V trimmed by 3 bases and J by 6 bases, 8 bases remained unmatched.

The CDR3 coding sequence is TGTGCCAGCAGCTTAGAAGGGACAGGGAAAGGGACCCAGCATTTT. This encodes CASSLEGTGKGTQHF. The chain joins TRBV7-9 to TRBJ1-5, with TRBD1 identical over 9 bases. CDR3 size: 15 residues. The V gene end was trimmed by 1 base and the J gene end by 11 bases; junction bases not matched to a gene: 9. Germline values: CDR1 SEHNR, CDR2 FQNEAQ (reference sequence).

The gene calls are TRBV6-6 and TRBJ1-3, with D possibly matching TRBD1 (5 bases). The CDR3 is 13 residues long. CDR1 and CDR2 from the germline V gene are MNHNY and SVGAGI (reference sequence). Between the trimmed V and J ends, which lost 4 bases and 2 bases, there was a span of 6 bases. The CDR3 coding sequence is TGTGCCAGCAGTTTAGGGGCTGGAAACACCATATATTTT. Protein product: CASSLGAGNTIYF.

This clone was detected only once. This chain connects TRBV5-6 to TRBJ1-2; D is ambiguous. This CDR3 region has 15 residues. V was cut by 2 bases and J by 0 bases, with 11 bases left in between. Germline V gene sequence: CDR1 SGHDT, CDR2 YYEEEE. CDR3: CASSLVQTTNYGYTF. CDR3 in DNA: TGTGCCAGCAGCTTAGTACAGACCACTAACTATGGCTACACCTTC. The whole variable domain, filled in from reference TRBV5-6 and TRBJ1-2, reads DAGVTQSPTHLIKTRGQQVTLRCSPKSGHDTVSWYQQALGQGPQFIFQYYEEEERQRGNFPDRFSGHQFPNYSSELNVNALLLGDSALYLCASSLVQTTNYGYTFGSGTRLTVV.

This rearrangement joins TRBV28 to TRBJ1-5; D perhaps matches TRBD1 (6 bases). CDR1 is MDHEN and CDR2 is SYDVKM in the germline V gene. Trimming shortened V by 7 bases and J by 5 bases, and 12 bases separated the two germline ends. This CDR3 region has 13 residues. The CDR3 nucleotides read TGTGCCAGCAACAGACAGGTCGATCAGCCCCAGCATTTT. Residues: CASNRQVDQPQHF.

The V and J genes are TRBV19 and TRBJ2-1, with 8 bases fitting TRBD1. The CDR3 covers 16 residues. The V gene's germline CDR1 is LNHDA and CDR2 SQIVND (reference sequence). V shed 4 bases and J 5 bases; nucleotides not matched to a gene: 10. DNA for the CDR3: TGTGCCAGTAGTACCATCCTCCGGGACAGGAACAATGAGCAGTTCTTC. Its translation: CASSTILRDRNNEQFF. The full variable domain, its missing parts supplied by reference TRBV19 and TRBJ2-1, is DGGITQSPKYLFRKEGQNVTLSCEQNLNHDAMYWYRQDPGQGLRLIYYSQIVNDFQKGDIAEGYSVSREKKESFPLTVTSAQKNPTAFYLCASSTILRDRNNEQFFGPGTRLTVL.

The chain has TRBV27 and TRBJ2-3, with 15 positions matching TRBD2. The ends lost 10 bases at V and 5 bases at J; junction bases unmatched: 7. The CDR3 loop spans 15 amino acids. In germline, CDR1 is MNHEY, CDR2 SMNVEV (reference sequence). Written as DNA, the CDR3 is TGTGCCACCGGGGGACTAGCGGGAGGAGTAGATACGCAGTATTTT. Translated, it gives CATGGLAGGVDTQYF.

For the CDR3, the DNA is TGTGCCAGCAGCCGCGGGGATGGAGATACGCAGTATTTT. Its translation is CASSRGDGDTQYF. This chain connects TRBV11-2 to TRBJ2-3, with D maybe TRBD2 (6 bases). CDR1 and CDR2 from the germline V gene are SGHAT and FQNNGV. Trimming took 5 bases from V and 5 from J, leaving 11 bases between them. There are 13 residues in the CDR3.

V usage is TRBV6-4 and J usage is TRBJ2-2; D is possibly TRBD2 (6 bases). Germline V gene sequence: CDR1 MRHNA, CDR2 SNTAGT. Between the trimmed V and J ends, which lost 5 bases and 5 bases, there was a span of 15 bases. The CDR3 spans 15 residues. CDR3 DNA sequence: TGTGCCAGCAGTCCGGGAGCGATTAGAACCGGGGAGCTGTTTTTT. This gives the protein CASSPGAIRTGELFF.

The count of this clone is one. The chain links TRBV11-2 to TRBJ1-2; a possible D gene is TRBD1 (5 bases). V lost 4 bases and J 8 bases, leaving 14 bases between the germline ends. This CDR3 has 13 amino acids. The germline V gene encodes CDR1 SGHAT and CDR2 FQNNGV. CDR3 bases: TGTGCCAGCAGCTGGAGGGGTATGGGCGGCTACACCTTC. This encodes CASSWRGMGGYTF. Based on the CDR3 plus reference TRBV11-2 and TRBJ1-2, the full variable domain is EAGVAQSPRYKIIEKRQSVAFWCNPISGHATLYWYQQILGQGPKLLIQFQNNGVVDDSQLPKDRFSAERLKGVDSTLKIQPAKLEDSAVYLCASSWRGMGGYTFGSGTRLTVV.

The rearrangement uses TRBV5-1 and TRBJ2-3; 10 bases match TRBD1. This CDR3 has 17 residues. Germline V gene lookup returns CDR1 SGHRS and CDR2 YFSETQ. After removal of 4 bases from V and 2 bases from J, the junction contained 10 bases not matched to a gene. The CDR3 loop is CASSVGGGTGVTDTQYF. The DNA of the CDR3 is TGCGCCAGCAGCGTCGGCGGGGGGACAGGGGTCACAGATACGCAGTATTTT.

The DNA of the CDR3 is TGTGCCAGCAGCTTAGCAGGGACTCACACCGGGGAGCTGTTTTTT. This encodes CASSLAGTHTGELFF. The V call is TRBV11-2, the J call TRBJ2-2; D perhaps matches TRBD2 (6 bases). V shed 1 base and J shed 3 bases, with 9 bases lying between them. CDR1 is SGHAT, CDR2 FQNNGV, per germline. The CDR3 has 15 amino acids.

CDR3 sequence (DNA): TGTGCCAGTAGTTTCGGACAGGGAAATCAGCCCCAGCATTTT. This sequence encodes CASSFGQGNQPQHF. V gene TRBV19 combines with J gene TRBJ1-5, with 8 bases lining up with TRBD1. CDR3 size: 14 residues. The J segment lost 4 bases and the V segment lost 5 bases, leaving 4 bases of the junction unmatched. Germline-derived CDR1 and CDR2 are LNHDA and SQIVND (reference sequence).

The chain employs TRBV19 and TRBJ1-1; 9 positions match TRBD1. This CDR3 has 15 residues. Per the germline V gene, CDR1 is LNHDA and CDR2 is SQIVND (reference sequence). Losses at the gene ends were 6 bases for V and 1 base for J; bases not matched to a gene: 6. The CDR3 reads CASRPQDRGNTEAFF. In DNA form, the CDR3 reads TGTGCCAGTAGACCTCAGGACAGGGGGAACACTGAAGCTTTCTTT. The full variable domain, completed using reference TRBV19 and TRBJ1-1, is DGGITQSPKYLFRKEGQNVTLSCEQNLNHDAMYWYRQDPGQGLRLIYYSQIVNDFQKGDIAEGYSVSREKKESFPLTVTSAQKNPTAFYLCASRPQDRGNTEAFFGQGTRLTVV.

The V and J genes are TRBV28 and TRBJ2-3; TRBD2 matches at 7 bases. The junction had 10 bases not matched to a gene; V was cut back by 2 bases and J by 2 bases. The CDR3 contains 17 residues. The V gene's germline CDR1 is MDHEN and CDR2 SYDVKM. CDR3: CASSLVLAGDVTDTQYF. CDR3 nucleotides: TGTGCCAGCAGTTTAGTGTTAGCGGGTGATGTCACAGATACGCAGTATTTT.

This chain uses TRBV18 with TRBJ2-7; TRBD1 matches at 11 bases. The germline V gene has CDR1 KGHSH and CDR2 LQKENI. The CDR3 covers 21 residues. After removal of 2 bases from V and 0 bases from J, the junction contained 18 bases not matched to a gene. The CDR3 sequence: CASSPIRLPGQGAMSSYEQYF. The CDR3 nucleotides are TGTGCCAGCTCACCAATTCGCCTCCCCGGACAGGGGGCTATGAGCTCCTACGAGCAGTACTTC.

The genes are TRBV28 and TRBJ1-1; 11 bases line up with TRBD1. Germline V lookup: CDR1 MDHEN, CDR2 SYDVKM. Trimming took 4 bases from V and 1 from J; bases not matched to a gene: 8. This CDR3 has 17 amino acids. The CDR3 region is CASSYPGQGVKNTEAFF. The CDR3 nucleotides read TGTGCCAGCAGTTATCCGGGACAGGGGGTCAAGAACACTGAAGCTTTCTTT.